This entry lists 26 T cell receptor beta chains sequenced from one sample in a study of T cell repertoires in cytomegalovirus infection. TCRdb reanalysed the reads using MiXCR and keeps one entry per CDR3 protein. The sample carries roughly 990,000 distinct CDR3 sequences, less than 40% recorded once. These receptors lack a known antigen. The sequences come from cultured CD8+ T cells from PBMCs, collected from culture after CMV antigen stimulation. These receptors originate from a human donor in good health (CMV status not recorded). Some clones in this sample may be carry-over from other donors' samples.

This clonotype was detected a few times. The chain recombines TRBV20-1 with TRBJ1-4, with 7 bases that match TRBD1. The CDR3 runs 20 residues. V lost 3 bases and J lost 0; bases outside the gene matches: 19. Per germline, CDR1 DFQATT and CDR2 SNEGSKA (reference sequence). CDR3: CSASPLPGQSGFTTNEKLFF. In nucleotides, the CDR3 is TGCAGTGCTAGTCCGTTGCCGGGACAGTCGGGGTTCACAACTAATGAAAAACTGTTTTTT.

This clonotype has just a few counts. The gene calls are TRBV27 and TRBJ1-6; possible D gene TRBD1, 5 bases. V was clipped by 3 bases and J by 2 bases, with 8 bases between them. Germline V gives CDR1 MNHEY, CDR2 SMNVEV (reference sequence). The CDR3 has 15 residues. The CDR3 DNA reads TGTGCCAGCAGTTTTGGGGGGGCCTATAATTCACCCCTCCACTTT. Its translation is CASSFGGAYNSPLHF.

The genes are TRBV7-6 and TRBJ2-2; a possible D gene is TRBD1 (6 bases). Germline values: CDR1 SGHVS, CDR2 FNYEAQ. The CDR3 sequence is 14 residues long. Trimming pared 2 bases from V and 6 bases from J, leaving 10 bases between. The CDR3 coding sequence is TGTGCCAGCAGCTTACTCGGACAGTCCGGGGAGCTGTTTTTT. Translating it yields CASSLLGQSGELFF.

The V call is TRBV6-6, the J call TRBJ1-4, with D hard to call. Trimming shortened V by 11 bases and J by 1 base, and 14 bases separated the two germline ends. The CDR3 length is 14 residues. Germline CDR1 and CDR2: MNHNY and SVGAGI (reference sequence). This CDR3 is CASLKGLTNEKLFF. The CDR3 DNA is TGTGCCTCCCTCAAGGGTTTAACTAATGAAAAACTGTTTTTT.

This clonotype has more than one count but fewer than ten. The chain employs TRBV5-5 and TRBJ2-5, with 11 bases aligning to TRBD2. Trimming cost V 2 bases and J 0 bases; bases outside gene matches: 3. CDR3 length: 16 amino acids. Looked up from germline, CDR1 is SGHKS and CDR2 is YYEKEE (reference sequence). Written as DNA, the CDR3 is TGTGCCAGCAGCTTAAGGACTAGCGGGTACCAAGAGACCCAGTACTTC. Its protein is CASSLRTSGYQETQYF.

The V call is TRBV27, the J call TRBJ1-1; D unclear. CDR1 MNHEY and CDR2 SMNVEV come from the germline V gene (reference sequence). This CDR3 has 14 amino acids. With 3 bases removed from V and 5 bases from J, the gap between germline ends came to 13 bases. CDR3 sequence reads: CASSFKRVGTEAFF. The CDR3 DNA sequence: TGTGCCAGCAGTTTTAAAAGGGTTGGGACTGAAGCTTTCTTT.

This clonotype was seen repeatedly, ten times or more. The chain is built from TRBV7-8 and TRBJ2-3; maybe TRBD2 (6 bases). This CDR3 is built from 14 residues. V shed 7 bases and J shed 1 base, with 12 bases lying between them. The germline V gene encodes CDR1 SGHVS and CDR2 FQNEAQ. CDR3 DNA: TGTGCCAGCACCATGGGCGGGGGCACAGATACGCAGTATTTT. Protein product: CASTMGGGTDTQYF.

The chain employs TRBV27 and TRBJ2-7, with 8 nucleotides matching TRBD1. V lost 2 bases to trimming and J lost 5 bases; unmatched junction nucleotides: 5. The CDR3 spans 14 residues. Germline CDR1 reads MNHEY; CDR2 reads SMNVEV (reference sequence). The CDR3 loop reads CASSLGQGVNEQYV. For the CDR3, the DNA is TGTGCCAGCAGTTTAGGACAGGGCGTGAACGAGCAGTACGTC.

This clonotype was seen many times. CDR3 loop: CASSGSTEAFF. CDR3 in DNA: TGCGCCAGCTCGGGGAGCACTGAAGCTTTCTTT. The rearrangement links TRBV4-1 to TRBJ1-1; D is unresolved. Deletions cut 8 bases from V and 4 bases from J, with 8 bases between. The CDR3 sequence is 11 residues long. Germline CDR1 is MGHRA and CDR2 is YSYEKL.

The chain has TRBV4-3 and TRBJ2-1, with 8 bases fitting TRBD2. Trimming removed 0 bases from V and 2 bases from J; junction bases left unmatched: 3. The CDR3 has 16 amino acids. CDR1 LGHNA and CDR2 YSLEER come from the germline V gene. CDR3: CASSQDGGGAYNEQFF. The CDR3 DNA is TGCGCCAGCAGCCAAGACGGGGGGGGGGCCTACAATGAGCAGTTCTTC.

The rearrangement joins TRBV20-1 to TRBJ1-4; 12 nucleotides agree with TRBD1. V was clipped by 6 bases and J by 7 bases; unmatched bases: 15. CDR3 length: 17 residues. Germline CDR1 reads DFQATT; CDR2 reads SNEGSKA (reference sequence). This CDR3 is CSADRDRGLGGSEKLFF. The CDR3 nucleotides read TGCAGTGCAGACCGGGACAGGGGGCTAGGGGGAAGTGAAAAACTGTTTTTT.

V gene TRBV20-1 combines with J gene TRBJ1-1; unclear D gene. From germline, CDR1 is DFQATT and CDR2 SNEGSKA (reference sequence). V gave up 3 bases and J gave up 6 bases, with 14 bases separating them. There are 13 residues in the CDR3. In DNA form, the CDR3 reads TGCAGTGCTAGTAAGGAGTTGGACGCTGAAGCTTTCTTT. Its translation: CSASKELDAEAFF.

This clonotype was observed at least ten times. The genes are TRBV12-3 or TRBV12-4 and TRBJ1-4; 7 bases map to TRBD1. The CDR3 has 14 amino acids. V was clipped by 7 bases and J by 4 bases; unmatched bases: 6. CDR3 DNA: TGTGCCAGCACCGAGGGACAGAGTAATGAAAAACTGTTTTTT. Its translation: CASTEGQSNEKLFF.

This clonotype was counted only a few times. The chain recombines TRBV27 with TRBJ2-1; D remains unclear. V was cut by 5 bases and J by 7 bases, with 12 bases left in between. Germline assignment: CDR1 MNHEY and CDR2 SMNVEV (reference sequence). The CDR3 runs to 13 residues. The CDR3 sequence: CASSRTVTNEQFF. As DNA, the CDR3 is TGTGCCAGCAGTCGGACGGTTACTAATGAGCAGTTCTTC.

CDR3 in amino acids: CASSLFRGREKLFF. CDR3 sequence (DNA): TGTGCCAGCAGTTTATTCAGGGGGAGGGAAAAACTGTTTTTT. The V call is TRBV27, the J call TRBJ1-4; TRBD1 agrees at 7 bases. CDR1 is MNHEY and CDR2 is SMNVEV in the germline V gene (reference sequence). The CDR3 covers 14 residues. V dropped 1 base and J dropped 8; count of bases not matched to a gene: 4.

The J gene is TRBJ2-1, the V gene TRBV2; 9 nucleotides agree with TRBD2. After removal of 7 bases from V and 7 bases from J, the junction contained 20 bases not matched to a gene. CDR3 length: 18 residues. Germline CDR1 reads SNHLY; CDR2 reads FYNNEI. CDR3 residues: CASISKGGGRGGRNEQFF. The CDR3 DNA follows: TGTGCCAGCATTTCCAAGGGGGGGGGGCGGGGGGGCCGGAATGAGCAGTTCTTC. Looking up the rest from reference TRBV2 and TRBJ2-1 gives the full variable domain: EPEVTQTPSHQVTQMGQEVILRCVPISNHLYFYWYRQILGQKVEFLVSFYNNEISEKSEIFDDQFSVERPDGSNFTLKIRSTKLEDSAMYFCASISKGGGRGGRNEQFFGPGTRLTVL.

There are a few counts of this clonotype. V gene TRBV19 combines with J gene TRBJ2-1; a weak D match, TRBD2 (6 bases). The CDR3 has 14 residues. The V end was cut by 2 bases, the J end by 10 bases, with 15 bases between. In germline, CDR1 is LNHDA, CDR2 SQIVND (reference sequence). The CDR3 DNA reads as TGTGCCAGTAGTATAAGAATCCTAGCGACCGAGCAGTTCTTC. Amino acids: CASSIRILATEQFF.

This sequence joins TRBV12-3 or TRBV12-4 and TRBJ1-2; TRBD1 is a possible D gene (5 bases). The CDR3 has 11 amino acids. V gave up 7 bases and J gave up 6 bases, with 9 bases separating them. CDR3 amino acids: CASKRGDGYTF. In nucleotides, the CDR3 is TGTGCCAGCAAACGGGGGGATGGCTACACCTTC.

The V gene is TRBV12-3 or TRBV12-4, the J gene TRBJ2-1; 15 positions match TRBD2. This CDR3 has 16 residues. J gave up 8 bases and V 5 bases, and 7 bases lay outside the gene matches. CDR3 DNA: TGTGCCAGCAGTCCACGGACTAGCGGGGGGGCCTATGAGCAGTTCTTC. Protein sequence: CASSPRTSGGAYEQFF.

This clonotype was seen repeatedly, ten times or more. The chain carries TRBV12-3 or TRBV12-4 and TRBJ2-1; 8 bases fit TRBD1. J was trimmed by 3 bases and V by 4 bases; bases with no gene match: 5. This CDR3 is 15 amino acids long. CDR3 nucleotides: TGTGCCAGCAGTTCGGCAGGGGGCCGCTACAATGAGCAGTTCTTC. It codes for CASSSAGGRYNEQFF.

The chain has TRBV6-6 and TRBJ2-1, with unresolved D. Germline CDR1 is MNHNY and CDR2 is SVGAGI (reference sequence). Between the trimmed V and J ends, which lost 5 bases and 7 bases, there was a span of 9 bases. This CDR3 region has 12 residues. The CDR3 region has the DNA TGTGCCAGCAGTCAGATCCAAAATGAGCAGTTCTTC. It codes for CASSQIQNEQFF.

The chain combines TRBV2 with TRBJ1-1, with 7 positions matching TRBD1. The CDR3 totals 15 residues. J gave up 4 bases and V 5 bases, and 10 bases lay outside the gene matches. Germline CDR1 and CDR2: SNHLY and FYNNEI. The CDR3 DNA sequence: TGTGCCAGCAGTCCGACAGGGAAGAAGGGCACTGAAGCTTTCTTT. This gives the protein CASSPTGKKGTEAFF.

This clonotype was seen a handful of times. The chain carries TRBV27 and TRBJ1-5, with no clear D. The CDR3 has 14 residues. V was pared by 6 bases and J by 0 bases, with 9 bases between. The germline gives CDR1 MNHEY, CDR2 SMNVEV (reference sequence). CDR3 protein: CASSDAGSNQPQHF. CDR3 coding DNA: TGTGCCAGCAGCGACGCGGGTAGCAATCAGCCCCAGCATTTT.

CDR3 protein: CASSQEGGVGETQYF. CDR3 DNA sequence: TGCGCCAGCAGCCAAGAAGGAGGCGTGGGAGAGACCCAGTACTTC. The chain is built from TRBV4-3 and TRBJ2-5; D might be TRBD2 (5 bases). Germline V gene lookup returns CDR1 LGHNA and CDR2 YSLEER. The CDR3 is made up of 15 amino acids. Trimming left V 0 bases short and J 4 bases short, with 12 bases between.

V is TRBV7-9 and J is TRBJ2-7, with TRBD1 identical over 8 bases. There are 16 residues in the CDR3. Unmatched junction bases numbered 12, after V lost 5 bases and J lost 3 bases. CDR1 is SEHNR, CDR2 FQNEAQ, per germline (reference sequence). The CDR3 region has the DNA TGTGCCAGCAGCGCTCATAGGACGGACAGGGTCTACGAGCAGTACTTC. Translation: CASSAHRTDRVYEQYF.

This clonotype was counted a few times. The rearrangement joins TRBV15 to TRBJ2-2, with D unclear. V shed 4 bases and J shed 6 bases, with 18 bases lying between them. CDR1 is LNHNV, CDR2 YYDKDF, per germline (reference sequence). The CDR3 runs to 16 residues. The CDR3, as DNA: TGTGCCACCAGCATACTTGCGATTTGGGGTTCCGGGGAGCTGTTTTTT. It specifies CATSILAIWGSGELFF.